This T cell receptor beta chain was observed in a study of cytomegalovirus exposure and HLA in healthy donors. In regard to this clone: Its antigen is undetermined.

Findings and limits, study-wide: Owing to their indistinguishability, certain V segments, notably TRBV6-2 and TRBV6-3, were excluded. CMV serostatus was the only recorded immune exposure for donors.

It was with 60 Vbeta and 13 Jbeta primers that the PCR ran. Repertoires were generated with immunoSEQ multiplex PCR, while TCRdb's copy carries only in-frame clones and drops some. The repertoire consists of 250,000 to 300,000 clones, with around 90% occurring once and the leading ten covering 1.7%. The CDR3 length is 15 residues. V shed 6 bases, J shed 4 bases, and the junction held 11 bases outside the gene matches. Per the germline V gene, CDR1 is SGHDT and CDR2 is YYEEEE. The V call is TRBV5-6, the J call TRBJ1-2, with 8 bases aligning to TRBD1. The sequence was collected from a girl aged 2 to 10 in good health and CMV-seronegative. Sequenced input: PBMCs. CDR3 amino acids: CASTPPGGSIYGYTF. The DNA for the CDR3 is TGTGCCAGCACCCCCCCAGGGGGCTCGATCTATGGCTACACCTTC. The variable domain in full, with the rest retrieved from reference TRBV5-6 and TRBJ1-2, is DAGVTQSPTHLIKTRGQQVTLRCSPKSGHDTVSWYQQALGQGPQFIFQYYEEEERQRGNFPDRFSGHQFPNYSSELNVNALLLGDSALYLCASTPPGGSIYGYTFGSGTRLTVV.